The 21 T cell receptor beta chains listed next were all sequenced from one sample in a study of T-cell memory formation after mild COVID-19. TCRdb recomputed calls from the 5' RACE reads with MiXCR, one row per CDR3 protein. The sample yields about 110,000 distinct CDR3 sequences, over 15% seen once. Sequenced: PBMCs or a T cell subset sorted from them (not recorded which). These receptors were collected from a man between 18 and 29 years old who had mild COVID-19 (a few samples of this study predate the infection). Cell type and time point are not known.

CDR3: CASSLYTGGHRELFF. DNA of the CDR3: TGTGCCAGCAGTTTATACACAGGGGGTCATCGGGAACTGTTTTTT. V usage is TRBV28 and J usage is TRBJ1-4; 8 bases fit TRBD1. This CDR3 comprises 15 residues. V gave up 1 base and J gave up 12 bases; unmatched junction bases: 10. Germline V gene lookup returns CDR1 MDHEN and CDR2 SYDVKM.

V usage is TRBV5-1 and J usage is TRBJ2-6; TRBD1 matches 11 bases. CDR3 length: 18 residues. The V segment lost 4 bases and the J segment 0 bases; nucleotides outside the gene matches: 6. CDR1 SGHRS and CDR2 YFSETQ come from the germline V gene. CDR3 DNA: TGCGCCAGCAGCCCGGGACAGGGGGTCCGCTCTGGGGCCAACGTCCTGACTTTC. Protein sequence: CASSPGQGVRSGANVLTF.

This clonotype was counted between two and nine times. This chain links TRBV12-3 or TRBV12-4 with TRBJ1-1, with D possibly matching TRBD1 (5 bases). The V and J ends lost 5 bases and 7 bases respectively, with 17 bases between them. The CDR3 is made up of 14 amino acids. The CDR3 region is CASSQTVAGNEAFF. The CDR3 bases are TGTGCCAGCAGTCAAACTGTGGCAGGGAATGAAGCTTTCTTT.

In its sample, this clonotype was seen a few times. The chain joins TRBV7-2 to TRBJ2-5; TRBD2 aligns across 7 bases. Germline V gene data show CDR1 as SGHTA and CDR2 as FQGNSA. The CDR3 spans 16 residues. V was pared by 5 bases and J by 1 base, with 10 bases of the junction left unmatched. This CDR3 reads CASSRRASGLQETQYF. The CDR3 DNA reads TGTGCCAGCAGCCGTAGGGCTAGCGGACTCCAAGAGACCCAGTACTTC.

The table lists this clonotype with a count of one. V gene TRBV6-1 combines with J gene TRBJ1-1, with 12 positions matching TRBD1. The CDR3 spans 17 residues. Germline V lookup: CDR1 MNHNS, CDR2 SASEGT. The junction had 9 bases not matched to a gene; V was cut back by 6 bases and J by 1 base. The CDR3 DNA reads as TGTGCCAGCAGAAAAGTGGGGACAGGGGGCAGGAACACTGAAGCTTTCTTT. Protein: CASRKVGTGGRNTEAFF.

This chain uses TRBV7-6 with TRBJ2-1; D might be TRBD1 (5 bases). V lost 1 base, J lost 3 bases, and 7 bases lay in between. CDR1 is SGHVS and CDR2 is FNYEAQ in the germline V gene. The CDR3 runs 14 residues. CDR3 bases: TGTGCCAGCAGCTTAGATCAGGGCTACAATGAGCAGTTCTTC. The encoded protein is CASSLDQGYNEQFF.

The chain is built from TRBV28 and TRBJ2-7, with D perhaps TRBD2 (6 bases). CDR1 is MDHEN, CDR2 SYDVKM, per germline. Trimming took 3 bases from V and 3 from J, leaving 9 bases between them. CDR3 length: 13 amino acids. CDR3 nucleotides: TGTGCCAGCAGTTTCGGGGACTTCTACGAGCAGTACGTC. This codes for CASSFGDFYEQYV.

This rearrangement joins TRBV11-3 to TRBJ2-5; 12 positions match TRBD1. The CDR3 runs to 16 residues. Germline loops: CDR1 SGHNT, CDR2 YENEEA. V lost 4 bases to trimming and J lost 4 bases; unmatched junction nucleotides: 7. In nucleotides, the CDR3 is TGTGCCAGCAGCTCATCCGGGACAGGGGGCACAGAGACCCAGTACTTC. Amino acids: CASSSSGTGGTETQYF.

This clonotype was recorded at least ten times. The chain links TRBV7-2 to TRBJ2-3, with D unresolved. The CDR3 is 14 amino acids. Germline V gives CDR1 SGHTA, CDR2 FQGNSA. The ends were cut back, 3 bases at V and 0 bases at J, with 7 bases in the middle. CDR3 nucleotides: TGTGCCAGCAGCTTCATTGTCAGCACAGATACGCAGTATTTT. Translating gives CASSFIVSTDTQYF.

The table lists this clonotype with a few counts. V gene TRBV12-3 or TRBV12-4 combines with J gene TRBJ2-7; no reliable D call. The CDR3 loop spans 13 amino acids. Trimming cost V 6 bases and J 6 bases, with 15 bases left between them. The CDR3 reads CASRGTEDSEQYF. CDR3 nucleotide sequence: TGTGCCAGCAGAGGAACAGAAGATAGCGAGCAGTACTTC.

This clonotype has a count of ten or more. The genes are TRBV6-5 and TRBJ2-5; D unclear. Germline V gene lookup returns CDR1 MNHEY and CDR2 SVGAGI. Deletions cut 6 bases from V and 4 bases from J, with 15 bases between. The CDR3 covers 14 residues. Here the CDR3 DNA reads TGTGCCAGCAGGGCTTATACGGGTGGAGAGACCCAGTACTTC. Translated, it gives CASRAYTGGETQYF.

This clonotype was detected only a few times. The V and J genes are TRBV5-1 and TRBJ2-1, with TRBD1 matching 8 bases. V dropped 0 bases and J dropped 9; count of bases not matched to a gene: 11. Germline lookup yields CDR1 SGHRS and CDR2 YFSETQ. This CDR3 has 16 amino acids. The CDR3 region has the DNA TGCGCCAGCAGCTTGGCCGGGCAGGGGGCGCTTGGTGAGCAGTTCTTC. It is translated as CASSLAGQGALGEQFF.

This clonotype was seen a handful of times. The rearrangement joins TRBV11-2 to TRBJ2-2; TRBD1 aligns across 11 bases. This CDR3 has 17 residues. Germline V lookup: CDR1 SGHAT, CDR2 FQNNGV. J was trimmed by 4 bases and V by 5 bases; bases with no gene match: 9. In nucleotides, the CDR3 is TGTGCCAGCAGCGCGGACAGGGGGCTACTCATCACCGGGGAGCTGTTTTTT. This gives the protein CASSADRGLLITGELFF.

This clonotype was seen only once. A read error may be the cause here, since a much bigger clone is one base away. The V and J genes are TRBV7-2 and TRBJ2-5; no reliable D call. Germline V gene lookup returns CDR1 SGHTA and CDR2 FQGNSA. This CDR3 has 14 residues. CDR3: CAISYRFGSETQYF. In DNA, the CDR3 is TGTGCCATCAGCTACCGATTTGGGTCGGAGACCCAGTACTTC.

As for this clonotype: A much larger clone is a single base away; this may be a read error. This sequence joins TRBV11-2 and TRBJ2-3, with D hard to call. The ends were cut back, 4 bases at V and 2 bases at J, with 4 bases in the middle. Germline V lookup: CDR1 SGHAT, CDR2 FQNNGV. There are 12 residues in the CDR3. CDR3 DNA: TGTGCCAGCAGCTCAAACACAGATACGCAGTATTTT. This sequence encodes CASSSNTDTQYF.

The rearrangement uses TRBV12-3 or TRBV12-4 and TRBJ1-6, with D uncertain. CDR3 length equals 12 residues. Trimming took 8 bases from V and 4 from J, leaving 6 bases between them. Written as DNA, the CDR3 is TGTGCCAGCGGGGTTTATAATTCACCCCTCCACTTT. It codes for CASGVYNSPLHF.

This sequence joins TRBV5-1 and TRBJ2-6; tentatively, D is TRBD2 (5 bases). The CDR3 is 15 residues long. V was pared by 3 bases and J by 4 bases, with 11 bases between. Germline V gives CDR1 SGHRS, CDR2 YFSETQ. For the CDR3, the DNA is TGCGCCAGCAGCTGGAGGAGTAAGGGGGCCAACGTCCTGACTTTC. This translates into CASSWRSKGANVLTF.

Points on this clonotype: Since a much larger clone is just one base distant, this may be a read error. V gene TRBV12-3 or TRBV12-4 combines with J gene TRBJ2-3; no clear D gene. The CDR3 spans 12 residues. V was trimmed by 6 bases and J by 9 bases, leaving 13 bases between them. CDR3 protein: CASSPGLGTQYF. CDR3 DNA sequence: TGTGCCAGCAGCCCCGGGTTAGGAACGCAGTATTTT.

The chain has TRBV2 and TRBJ2-7; tentatively, D is TRBD1 (5 bases). The CDR3 sequence is 14 residues long. V lost 4 bases and J 0 bases, leaving 10 bases between the germline ends. CDR1 is SNHLY, CDR2 FYNNEI, per germline. CDR3: CASSVTDYSYEQYV. CDR3 nucleotides: TGTGCCAGCAGTGTGACAGATTACTCCTACGAGCAGTACGTC.

The V call is TRBV10-3, the J call TRBJ1-1, with D maybe TRBD1 (6 bases). This CDR3 is built from 14 residues. Trimming pared 4 bases from V and 2 bases from J, leaving 11 bases between. Germline CDR1 reads ENHRY; CDR2 reads SYGVKD. The CDR3, as DNA: TGTGCCATCAGTGTGACAGGCTACAACACTGAAGCTTTCTTT. It translates to CAISVTGYNTEAFF.

This clonotype was found a few times. At one end, the junction sequence differs from germline, possibly due to a read error. The chain recombines TRBV7-7 with TRBJ2-6, with D perhaps matching TRBD1 or TRBD2 (5 bases each). The germline gives CDR1 SSHAT, CDR2 FNYEAQ (reference sequence). There are 19 residues in the CDR3. CDR3 protein: CASSPDRRGTSSGANVLTF. The CDR3 nucleotides read TGTGCTAGCAGCCCAGACCGAAGGGGCACTAGCTCTGGGGCCAACGTCCTGACTTTC.